These T cell receptor beta chains were read from a single sample in a study of blood T cell repertoires in COVID-19. The table came from immunoSEQ multiplex PCR; TCRdb's copy has only in-frame clones and leaves some out. The sample has tens of thousands of clones, just over 85% seen once. The sample taken for sequencing was peripheral blood. The source is a human donor in a cohort sampled during active COVID-19. Both conserved end residues are trimmed from each CDR3. The D gene is left open where the match is weak.

D gene	V gene	J gene	CDR3 protein
-	TRBV30	TRBJ2-7	AWSGTDSYEQY
-	TRBV20-1	TRBJ1-1	SASRGNTEAF
-	TRBV30	TRBJ1-4	AWSSGSNEKLF
TRBD1	TRBV28	TRBJ1-5	ASSLRQGAGQPQH
-	TRBV28	TRBJ1-5	ASSRTAPGGNQPQH
-	TRBV6-4	TRBJ2-3	ASRGSGTTDTQY
TRBD1	TRBV19	TRBJ2-2	ASRGTGGTGELF
TRBD2	TRBV2	TRBJ2-5	ASSLRLAEETQY
-	TRBV6-6	TRBJ2-3	ASRPIFENTQY
-	TRBV6-5	TRBJ2-5	ASSGEGASTQY
-	TRBV6-6	TRBJ1-2	ASSPQGLFGTNYGYT
-	TRBV5-4	TRBJ1-2	ASSSQGSGYGYT
TRBD2	TRBV7-9	TRBJ2-1	ASSLDGGARNEQF
TRBD1	TRBV9	TRBJ2-2	ASRQGASNTGELF
-	TRBV6-5	TRBJ1-5	ASNPRRDSNQPQH
TRBD2	TRBV5-1	TRBJ2-1	ASSLGGTSGKGEQF
-	TRBV4-2	TRBJ1-2	ASSQDQGDTWGGGYT
TRBD1	TRBV7-9	TRBJ1-2	ASSFNPRDSQGYT
TRBD1	TRBV5-1	TRBJ2-7	ASSLAGTAKQY
-	TRBV15	TRBJ1-4	ATRDLTSSNEKLF
-	TRBV27	TRBJ2-3	ASSSTFKGPTDTQY
TRBD2	TRBV7-2	TRBJ2-7	ASSLGGGRAYEQY
TRBD2	TRBV15	TRBJ2-7	ATSSPETSGYYEQY
-	TRBV11-2	TRBJ2-7	ASSLVAEQY
TRBD1	TRBV19	TRBJ2-3	ASRHRGFDTDTQY
TRBD2	TRBV15	TRBJ2-3	ATSRGSGGRSTDTQY
-	TRBV28	TRBJ2-2	ATRFRVTPNTGELF
TRBD1	TRBV19	TRBJ2-7	ASRQGTGSYEQY
TRBD1	TRBV24-1	TRBJ2-1	ATSDAGTGEIEQF
TRBD1	TRBV2	TRBJ1-5	ASSPGQGNSNQPQH
TRBD1	TRBV7-9	TRBJ1-2	ASTLQGTDSYGYT
-	TRBV3-1/TRBV3-2	TRBJ1-3	ASSRITGPGNTIY
-	TRBV7-3	TRBJ2-7	ASSITTGHEQY
-	TRBV7-9	TRBJ1-4	ASSLIQVLNEKLF
-	TRBV7-3	TRBJ2-3	ASSLGGASTDTQY
TRBD1	TRBV7-2	TRBJ1-1	ASSRGQGFAF
TRBD1	TRBV28	TRBJ1-2	ASSLGQGRYGYT
TRBD1	TRBV6-2/TRBV6-3	TRBJ1-5	ASSPTGGGRNQPQH
-	TRBV5-4	TRBJ2-3	ASSLPGTSYTDTQY
-	TRBV23-1	TRBJ1-2	ALDPGLPYGYT
-	TRBV2	TRBJ1-4	ASRDISTNEKLF
-	TRBV4-3	TRBJ2-1	ASSQVAQGYNEQF
-	TRBV5-5	TRBJ1-4	ASSSGVNEKLF
TRBD1	TRBV2	TRBJ2-3	ASSQTGGTDTQY
TRBD2	TRBV7-9	TRBJ2-1	ASSSGLAGGLTYNEQF
TRBD1	TRBV19	TRBJ1-6	ASSRTTGLVGSPLH
-	TRBV20-1	TRBJ2-7	SAYGGYEQY
-	TRBV6-6	TRBJ2-1	ASSLGRWSGKGGDPYNEQF
TRBD1	TRBV6-2/TRBV6-3	TRBJ2-1	ASSYGQGPNEQF
TRBD1	TRBV30	TRBJ1-1	AWSVGTGLPEAF
TRBD1	TRBV19	TRBJ2-4	ASTQGGLGRIQY
-	TRBV18	TRBJ2-5	ASSRNRETQY
-	TRBV18	TRBJ2-4	ASSPKDRRNIQY
-	TRBV6-5	TRBJ2-3	ASSSGPYTDTQY
TRBD1	TRBV7-2	TRBJ2-2	ASSLAGTGGRAGELF
-	TRBV10-2	TRBJ1-6	ASSEAGYSYNSPLH
-	TRBV30	TRBJ2-5	AWRNRGKGETQY